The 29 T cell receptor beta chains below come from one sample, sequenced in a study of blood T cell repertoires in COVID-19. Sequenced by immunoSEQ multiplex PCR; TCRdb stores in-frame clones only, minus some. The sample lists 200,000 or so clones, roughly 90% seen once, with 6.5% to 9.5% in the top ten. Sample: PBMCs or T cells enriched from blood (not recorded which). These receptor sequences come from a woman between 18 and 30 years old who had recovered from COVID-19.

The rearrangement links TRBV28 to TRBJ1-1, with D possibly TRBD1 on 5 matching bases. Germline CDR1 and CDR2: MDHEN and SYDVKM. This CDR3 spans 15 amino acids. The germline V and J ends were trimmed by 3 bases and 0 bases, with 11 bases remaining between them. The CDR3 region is CASSLGGSVNTEAFF. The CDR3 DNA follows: TGTGCCAGCAGTTTGGGGGGATCTGTGAACACTGAAGCTTTCTTT.

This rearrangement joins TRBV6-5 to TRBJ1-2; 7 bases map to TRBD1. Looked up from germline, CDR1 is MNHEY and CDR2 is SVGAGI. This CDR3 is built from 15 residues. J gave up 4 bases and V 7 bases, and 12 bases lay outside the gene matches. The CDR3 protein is CASTPGGGIGYGYTF. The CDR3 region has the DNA TGTGCCAGCACCCCAGGAGGGGGCATTGGCTATGGCTACACCTTC.

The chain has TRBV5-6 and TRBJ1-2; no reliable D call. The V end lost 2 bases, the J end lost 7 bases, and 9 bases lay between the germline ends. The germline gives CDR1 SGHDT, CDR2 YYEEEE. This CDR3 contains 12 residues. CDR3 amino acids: CASSLSSGGYTF. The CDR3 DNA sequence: TGTGCCAGCAGCTTATCTTCAGGTGGCTACACCTTC. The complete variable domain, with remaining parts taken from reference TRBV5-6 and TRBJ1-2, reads DAGVTQSPTHLIKTRGQQVTLRCSPKSGHDTVSWYQQALGQGPQFIFQYYEEEERQRGNFPDRFSGHQFPNYSSELNVNALLLGDSALYLCASSLSSGGYTFGSGTRLTVV.

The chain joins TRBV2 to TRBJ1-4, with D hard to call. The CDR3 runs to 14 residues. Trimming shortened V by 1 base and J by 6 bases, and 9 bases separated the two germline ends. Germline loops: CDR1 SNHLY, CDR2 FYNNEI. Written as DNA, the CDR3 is TGTGCCAGCAGTGAAGGGAGGGTAGATGAAAAACTGTTTTTT. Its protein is CASSEGRVDEKLFF.

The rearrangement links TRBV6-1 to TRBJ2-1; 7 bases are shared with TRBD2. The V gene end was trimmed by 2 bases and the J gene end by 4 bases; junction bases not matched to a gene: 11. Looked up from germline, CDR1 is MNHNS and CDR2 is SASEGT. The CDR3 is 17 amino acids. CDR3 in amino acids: CASSESRRGGSYNEQFF. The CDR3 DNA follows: TGTGCCAGCAGTGAAAGTAGGCGCGGGGGATCTTACAATGAGCAGTTCTTC.

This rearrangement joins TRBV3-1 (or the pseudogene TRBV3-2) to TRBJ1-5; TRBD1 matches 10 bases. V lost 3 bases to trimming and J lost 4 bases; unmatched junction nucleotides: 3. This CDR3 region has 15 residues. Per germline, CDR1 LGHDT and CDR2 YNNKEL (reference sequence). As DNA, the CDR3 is TGTGCCAGCAGCCATTCGGACAGGGGGAATCAGCCCCAGCATTTT. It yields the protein CASSHSDRGNQPQHF.

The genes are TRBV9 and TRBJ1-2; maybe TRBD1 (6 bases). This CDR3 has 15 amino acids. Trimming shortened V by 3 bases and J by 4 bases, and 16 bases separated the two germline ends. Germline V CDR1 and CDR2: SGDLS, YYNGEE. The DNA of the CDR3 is TGTGCCAGCAGCGCCGATCGGGGGGGCGGCTATGGCTACACCTTC. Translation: CASSADRGGGYGYTF. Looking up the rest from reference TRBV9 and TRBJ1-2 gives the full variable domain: DSGVTQTPKHLITATGQRVTLRCSPRSGDLSVYWYQQSLDQGLQFLIQYYNGEERAKGNILERFSAQQFPDLHSELNLSSLELGDSALYFCASSADRGGGYGYTFGSGTRLTVV.

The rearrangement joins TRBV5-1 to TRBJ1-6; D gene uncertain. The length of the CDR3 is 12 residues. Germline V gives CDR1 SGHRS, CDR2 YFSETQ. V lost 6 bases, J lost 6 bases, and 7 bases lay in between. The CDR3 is CASTAGNSPLHF. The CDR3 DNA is TGCGCCAGCACCGCCGGTAATTCACCCCTCCACTTT.

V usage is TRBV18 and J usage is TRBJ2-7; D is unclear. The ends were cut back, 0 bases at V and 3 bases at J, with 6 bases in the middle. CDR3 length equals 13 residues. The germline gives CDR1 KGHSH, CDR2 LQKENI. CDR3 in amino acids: CASSPPALYEQYF. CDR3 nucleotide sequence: TGTGCCAGCTCACCACCGGCCCTCTACGAGCAGTACTTC.

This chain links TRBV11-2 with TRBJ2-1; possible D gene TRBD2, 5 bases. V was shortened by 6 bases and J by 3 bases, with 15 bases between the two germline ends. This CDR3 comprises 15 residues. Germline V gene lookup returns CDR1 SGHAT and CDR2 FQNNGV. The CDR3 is CASRAVEGSYNEQFF. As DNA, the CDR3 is TGTGCCAGCAGGGCGGTAGAAGGGAGCTACAATGAGCAGTTCTTC.

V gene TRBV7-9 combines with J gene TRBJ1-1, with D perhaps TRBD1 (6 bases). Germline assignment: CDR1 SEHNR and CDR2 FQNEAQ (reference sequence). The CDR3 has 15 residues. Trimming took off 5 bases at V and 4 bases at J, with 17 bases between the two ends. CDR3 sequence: CASSAEGGLATEAFF. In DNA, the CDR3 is TGTGCCAGCAGCGCCGAGGGGGGGCTGGCCACTGAAGCTTTCTTT.

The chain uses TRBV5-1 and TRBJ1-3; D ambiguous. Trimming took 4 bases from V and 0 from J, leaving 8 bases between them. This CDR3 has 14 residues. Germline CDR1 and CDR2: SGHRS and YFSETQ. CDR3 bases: TGCGCCAGCAGCGAATACTCCTCTGGAAACACCATATATTTT. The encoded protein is CASSEYSSGNTIYF.

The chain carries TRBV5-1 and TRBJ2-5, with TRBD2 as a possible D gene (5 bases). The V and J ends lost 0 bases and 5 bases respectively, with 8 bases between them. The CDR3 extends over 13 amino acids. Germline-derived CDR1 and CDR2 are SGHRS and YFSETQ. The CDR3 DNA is TGCGCCAGCAGCTTGGCTAGCCAGGAGACCCAGTACTTC. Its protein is CASSLASQETQYF.

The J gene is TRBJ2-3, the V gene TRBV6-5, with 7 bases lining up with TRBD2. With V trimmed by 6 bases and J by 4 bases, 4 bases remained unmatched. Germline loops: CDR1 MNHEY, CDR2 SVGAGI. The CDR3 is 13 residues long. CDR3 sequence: CASRGGSADTQYF. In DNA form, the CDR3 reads TGTGCCAGCAGGGGGGGGTCTGCAGATACGCAGTATTTT.

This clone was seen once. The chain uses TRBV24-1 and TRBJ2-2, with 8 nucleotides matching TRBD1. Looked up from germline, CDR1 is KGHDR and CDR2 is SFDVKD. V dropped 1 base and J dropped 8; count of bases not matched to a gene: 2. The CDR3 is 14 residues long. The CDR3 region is CATSDFRGPGELFF. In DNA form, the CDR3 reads TGTGCCACCAGTGATTTCAGGGGGCCTGGGGAGCTGTTTTTT.

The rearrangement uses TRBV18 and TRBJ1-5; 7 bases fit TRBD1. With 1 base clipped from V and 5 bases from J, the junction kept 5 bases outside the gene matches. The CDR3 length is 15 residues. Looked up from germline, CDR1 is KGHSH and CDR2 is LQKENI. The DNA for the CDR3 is TGTGCCAGCTCACCACTACAGGGGATCGATCAGCCCCAGCATTTT. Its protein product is CASSPLQGIDQPQHF.

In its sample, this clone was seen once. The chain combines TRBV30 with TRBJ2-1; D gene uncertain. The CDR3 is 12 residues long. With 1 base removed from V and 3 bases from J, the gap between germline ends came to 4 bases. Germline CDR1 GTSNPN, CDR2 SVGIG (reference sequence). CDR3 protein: CAWSDIYNEQFF. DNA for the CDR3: TGTGCCTGGAGTGATATCTACAATGAGCAGTTCTTC.

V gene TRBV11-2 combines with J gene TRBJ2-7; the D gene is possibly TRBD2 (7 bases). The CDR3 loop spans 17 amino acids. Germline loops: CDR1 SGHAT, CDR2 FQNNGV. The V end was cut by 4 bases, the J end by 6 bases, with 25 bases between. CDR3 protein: CASSSPGGLALLAEQYF. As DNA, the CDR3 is TGTGCCAGCAGCTCGCCGGGGGGCCTCGCGCTTCTGGCCGAGCAGTACTTC.

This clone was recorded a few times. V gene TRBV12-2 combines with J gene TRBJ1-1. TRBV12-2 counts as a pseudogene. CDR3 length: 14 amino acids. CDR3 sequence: CASRLARGGTEAFF. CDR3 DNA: TGTGCAAGTCGCTTAGCTAGGGGGGGCACTGAAGCTTTCTTT.

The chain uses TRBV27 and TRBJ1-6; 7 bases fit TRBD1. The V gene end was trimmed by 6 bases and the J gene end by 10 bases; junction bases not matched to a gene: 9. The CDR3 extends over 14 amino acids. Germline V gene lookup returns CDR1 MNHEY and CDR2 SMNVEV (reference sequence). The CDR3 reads CASRLDRETSPLHF. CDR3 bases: TGTGCCAGCAGACTCGACAGGGAAACGTCACCCCTCCACTTT.

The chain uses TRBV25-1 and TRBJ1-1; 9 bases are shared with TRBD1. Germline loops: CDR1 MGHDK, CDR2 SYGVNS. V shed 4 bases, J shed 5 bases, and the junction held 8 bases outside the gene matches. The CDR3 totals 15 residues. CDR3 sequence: CASSVTGTGRTEAFF. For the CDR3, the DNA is TGTGCCAGCAGTGTGACCGGGACAGGGAGGACTGAAGCTTTCTTT.

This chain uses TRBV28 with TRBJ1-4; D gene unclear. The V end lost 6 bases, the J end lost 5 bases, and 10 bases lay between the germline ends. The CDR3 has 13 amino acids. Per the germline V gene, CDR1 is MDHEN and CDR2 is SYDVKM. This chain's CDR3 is CASSPSTNEKLFF. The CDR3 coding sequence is TGTGCCAGCAGCCCGAGTACGAATGAAAAACTGTTTTTT.

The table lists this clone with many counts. The CDR3 sequence is CASSESDRGLFGYTF. The CDR3 DNA is TGCGCCAGCAGCGAATCGGACAGGGGGCTTTTTGGCTACACCTTC. The chain uses TRBV4-1 and TRBJ1-2, with 11 bases matching TRBD1. V trimming: 5 bases; J trimming: 7 bases; junction bases outside the gene matches: 9. The germline V gene encodes CDR1 MGHRA and CDR2 YSYEKL. The CDR3 is 15 residues long.

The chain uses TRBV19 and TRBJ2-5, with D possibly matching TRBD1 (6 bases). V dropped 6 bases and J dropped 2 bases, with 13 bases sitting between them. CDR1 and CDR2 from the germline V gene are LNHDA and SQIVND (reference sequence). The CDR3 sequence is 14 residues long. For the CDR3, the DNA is TGTGCCAGTAGCCCAAGGGGGAAACAAGAGACCCAGTACTTC. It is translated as CASSPRGKQETQYF.

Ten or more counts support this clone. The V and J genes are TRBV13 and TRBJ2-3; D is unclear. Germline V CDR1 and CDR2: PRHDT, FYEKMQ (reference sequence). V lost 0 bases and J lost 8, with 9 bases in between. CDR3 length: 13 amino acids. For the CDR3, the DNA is TGTGCCAGCAGCTTAGGAATTAGTGCTACGCAGTATTTT. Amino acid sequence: CASSLGISATQYF.

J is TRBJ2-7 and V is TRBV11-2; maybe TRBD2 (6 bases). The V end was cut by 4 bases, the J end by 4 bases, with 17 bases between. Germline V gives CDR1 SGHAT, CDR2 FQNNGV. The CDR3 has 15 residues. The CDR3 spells CASSSDSGGWYEQYF. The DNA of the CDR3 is TGTGCCAGCAGCTCTGATTCCGGGGGTTGGTACGAGCAGTACTTC.

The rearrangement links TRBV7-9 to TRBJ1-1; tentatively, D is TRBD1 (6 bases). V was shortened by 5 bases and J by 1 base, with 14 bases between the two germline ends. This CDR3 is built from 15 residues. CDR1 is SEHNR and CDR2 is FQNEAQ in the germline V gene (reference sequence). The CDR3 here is CASSPGQISNTEAFF. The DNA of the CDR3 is TGTGCCAGCAGCCCCGGACAGATTTCGAACACTGAAGCTTTCTTT.

The CDR3 sequence is CASSQLTVNYGYTF. CDR3 DNA sequence: TGTGCCAGCAGCCAGCTGACAGTTAACTATGGCTACACCTTC. This sequence joins TRBV3-1 (or the pseudogene TRBV3-2) and TRBJ1-2, with D tentatively TRBD1 (5 bases). The V end lost 3 bases, the J end lost 1 base, and 9 bases lay between the germline ends. CDR3 size: 14 residues. CDR1 LGHDT and CDR2 YNNKEL come from the germline V gene (reference sequence).

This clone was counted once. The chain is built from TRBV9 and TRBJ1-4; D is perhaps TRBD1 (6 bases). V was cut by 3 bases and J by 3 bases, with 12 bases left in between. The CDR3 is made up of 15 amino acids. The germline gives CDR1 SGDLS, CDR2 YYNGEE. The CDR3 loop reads CASSATGNANEKLFF. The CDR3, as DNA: TGTGCCAGCAGCGCTACAGGGAACGCTAATGAAAAACTGTTTTTT.